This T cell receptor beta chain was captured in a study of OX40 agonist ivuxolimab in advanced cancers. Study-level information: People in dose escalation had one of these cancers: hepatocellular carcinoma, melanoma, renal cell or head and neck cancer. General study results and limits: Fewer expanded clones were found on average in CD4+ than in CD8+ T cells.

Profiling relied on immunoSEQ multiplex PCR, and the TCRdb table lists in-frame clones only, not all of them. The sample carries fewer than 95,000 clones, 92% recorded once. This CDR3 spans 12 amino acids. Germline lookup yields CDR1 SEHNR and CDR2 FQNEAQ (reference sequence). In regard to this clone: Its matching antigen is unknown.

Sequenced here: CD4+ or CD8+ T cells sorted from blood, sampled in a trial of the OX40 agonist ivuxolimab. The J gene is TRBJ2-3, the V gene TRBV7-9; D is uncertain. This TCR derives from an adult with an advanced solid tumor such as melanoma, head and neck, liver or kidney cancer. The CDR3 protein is CAVAPSTDTQYF. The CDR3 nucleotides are TGTGCTGTGGCTCCTAGCACAGATACGCAGTATTTT.